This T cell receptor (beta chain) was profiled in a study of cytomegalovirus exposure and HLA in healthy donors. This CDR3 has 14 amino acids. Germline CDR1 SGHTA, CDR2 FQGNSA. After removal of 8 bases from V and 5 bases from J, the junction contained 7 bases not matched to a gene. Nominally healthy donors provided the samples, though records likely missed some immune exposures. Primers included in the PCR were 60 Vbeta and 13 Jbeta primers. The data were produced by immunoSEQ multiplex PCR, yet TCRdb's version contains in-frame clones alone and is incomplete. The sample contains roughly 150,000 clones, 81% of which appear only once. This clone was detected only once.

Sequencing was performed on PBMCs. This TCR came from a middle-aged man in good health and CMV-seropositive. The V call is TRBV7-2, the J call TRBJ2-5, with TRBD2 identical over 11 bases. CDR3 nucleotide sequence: TGTGCCAGCGGGACTAGCGGACCCGGGGAGACCCAGTACTTC. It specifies CASGTSGPGETQYF.